The 4 T cell receptor beta chains presented below share a single source sample, sequenced in a study of human T cells and chemical hapten exposure. The time point denotes: pre-sensitization, week 0. The treatment here: therapeutic diphenylcyclopropenone sensitization with weekly scalp DPC. TCRdb passed the RACE reads through MiXCR, listing each CDR3 protein once. Among fewer than 140,000 distinct CDR3 sequences listed, roughly an eighth were seen once. Sequencing was performed on whole blood, taken in connection with sensitization to the hapten diphenylcyclopropenone (DPC). The receptors derive from a woman in her 50s with alopecia areata. Some clones in this sample may be carry-over from other donors' samples.

This clonotype has more than one count but fewer than ten. J is TRBJ2-5 and V is TRBV15, with 11 bases matching TRBD2. The length of the CDR3 is 17 residues. The V and J ends lost 5 bases and 7 bases, in that order; junction bases with no gene match: 15. Germline V CDR1 and CDR2: LNHNV, YYDKDF (reference sequence). DNA of the CDR3: TGTGCCACCAGCGTAACGGGGACTAGCGGATCGTTTGGGACCCAGTACTTC. Translation: CATSVTGTSGSFGTQYF.

This clonotype occurred a few times. V gene TRBV20-1 combines with J gene TRBJ2-6; D remains unclear. Trimming pared 3 bases from V and 0 bases from J, leaving 9 bases between. CDR3 length: 15 amino acids. Germline loops: CDR1 DFQATT, CDR2 SNEGSKA (reference sequence). The CDR3 here is CSARDRISGANVLTF. DNA for the CDR3: TGCAGTGCTAGGGACCGAATCTCTGGGGCCAACGTCCTGACTTTC.

The rearrangement uses TRBV18 and TRBJ2-7; D could derive from TRBD1 or TRBD2 (7 bases each). The CDR3 has 15 amino acids. The V end was cut by 2 bases, the J end by 7 bases, with 18 bases between. Germline V gene data show CDR1 as KGHSH and CDR2 as LQKENI. CDR3 DNA sequence: TGTGCCAGCTCACCAACCAGGGGGGGTGATGGAGAGCAGTACTTC. Translation: CASSPTRGGDGEQYF.

The chain uses TRBV15 and TRBJ2-2; maybe TRBD2 (5 bases). Germline values: CDR1 LNHNV, CDR2 YYDKDF (reference sequence). The V end lost 0 bases, the J end lost 4 bases, and 15 bases lay between the germline ends. The CDR3 is 17 residues long. This CDR3 reads CATSRDGGGVRTGELFF. The CDR3 bases are TGTGCCACCAGCAGAGATGGTGGAGGAGTTCGCACCGGGGAGCTGTTTTTT.